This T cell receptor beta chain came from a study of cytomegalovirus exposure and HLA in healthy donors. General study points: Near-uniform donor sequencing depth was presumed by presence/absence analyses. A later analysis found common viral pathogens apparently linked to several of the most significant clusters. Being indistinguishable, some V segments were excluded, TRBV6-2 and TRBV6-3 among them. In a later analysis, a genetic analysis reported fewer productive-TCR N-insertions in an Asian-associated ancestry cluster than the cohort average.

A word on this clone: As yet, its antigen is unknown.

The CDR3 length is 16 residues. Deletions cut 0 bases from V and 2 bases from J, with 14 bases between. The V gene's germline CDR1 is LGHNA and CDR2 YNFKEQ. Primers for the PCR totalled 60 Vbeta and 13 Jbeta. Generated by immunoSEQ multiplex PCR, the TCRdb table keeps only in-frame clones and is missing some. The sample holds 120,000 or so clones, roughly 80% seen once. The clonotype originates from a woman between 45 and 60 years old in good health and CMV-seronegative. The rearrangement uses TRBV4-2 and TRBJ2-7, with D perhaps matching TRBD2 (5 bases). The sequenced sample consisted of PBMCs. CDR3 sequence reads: CASSQEIGISAYEQYF. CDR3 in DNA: TGTGCCAGCAGCCAAGAGATCGGGATCTCTGCCTACGAGCAGTACTTC.